A selection of T cell receptor beta chains follows, all from one sample in a study of cytomegalovirus exposure and HLA in healthy donors. Clones were read by immunoSEQ multiplex PCR, and TCRdb kept only the in-frame ones, dropping some. Of roughly 220,000 clones in the sample, approximately 85% were seen once. The sequenced sample was PBMCs. Receptor source: a woman aged 40 to 50 in good health and CMV-seronegative. Both conserved end residues are part of each CDR3.

j_call: TRBJ2-1; v_call: TRBV29-1; cdr3_aa: CSVDVGFEQFF
j_call: TRBJ2-1; v_call: TRBV30; cdr3_aa: CAWGEPSWTGDREQFF
j_call: TRBJ2-1; v_call: TRBV27; cdr3_aa: CASSLRLAPYNEQFF
j_call: TRBJ2-5; v_call: TRBV30; cdr3_aa: CAWKPGGPRGETQYF
j_call: TRBJ2-5; v_call: TRBV18; cdr3_aa: CASSPRQLQETQYF
j_call: TRBJ2-3; v_call: TRBV10-1; cdr3_aa: CASSQSTGRVGDTQYF
j_call: TRBJ2-5; v_call: TRBV27; cdr3_aa: CASSLVGSMGSQYF
j_call: TRBJ2-7; v_call: TRBV6-4; cdr3_aa: CASSDGRNEVYEQYF
j_call: TRBJ2-7; v_call: TRBV5-1; cdr3_aa: CASSLTGTSGRRSSYEQYF
j_call: TRBJ2-2; v_call: TRBV18; cdr3_aa: CASSPPGGAGLTGELFF